Listed below are T cell receptor beta chains from one sample, sequenced in a study of T cell responses to AZD1222 COVID-19 vaccine. Data came from immunoSEQ multiplex PCR; TCRdb stores just in-frame clones and leaves some out. In the table there are more than 150,000 clones, 87% of which are singletons. The specimen was peripheral blood, collected on day 0 of MenACWY control vaccination. These receptors all stem from an adult in good health. CDR3s include the opening cysteine and the closing phenylalanine or tryptophan. Fields, in order: V gene, clone size, J gene, D gene, CDR3 DNA, CDR3 protein. A D gene is named only where the DNA matches it firmly. A row's size may be missing; if present it is once, few, many or a size class.

v_gene: TRBV5-1; abundance: -; j_gene: TRBJ2-7; d_gene: TRBD1; CDR3nt: TGCGCCAGCCGCCGGGGACAGGGGGCCGACGAGCAGTACTTC; CDR3aa: CASRRGQGADEQYF
v_gene: TRBV18; abundance: -; j_gene: TRBJ2-3; d_gene: TRBD2; CDR3nt: TGTGCCAGCTCACCGCGGGAGCGGGGCACAGATACGCAGTATTTT; CDR3aa: CASSPRERGTDTQYF
v_gene: TRBV9; abundance: -; j_gene: TRBJ1-4; d_gene: -; CDR3nt: TGTGCCAGCAGCCGCCGCGGGGAAGGTGGTGAAAAACTGTTTTTT; CDR3aa: CASSRRGEGGEKLFF
v_gene: TRBV9; abundance: -; j_gene: TRBJ2-1; d_gene: TRBD2; CDR3nt: TGTGCCAGCAGCGTAGATTCGGGAGGCGCTTCCTACAATGAGCAGTTCTTC; CDR3aa: CASSVDSGGASYNEQFF
v_gene: TRBV2; abundance: -; j_gene: TRBJ2-1; d_gene: TRBD2; CDR3nt: TGTGCCAGCAGGAGTGGTAGCGGGGGCTCCTACAATGAGCAGTTCTTC; CDR3aa: CASRSGSGGSYNEQFF
v_gene: TRBV29-1; abundance: -; j_gene: TRBJ1-1; d_gene: TRBD1; CDR3nt: TGCAGCGCTTGGACAGGGTCGTCGAACACTGAAGCTTTCTTT; CDR3aa: CSAWTGSSNTEAFF
v_gene: TRBV27; abundance: few; j_gene: TRBJ1-1; d_gene: -; CDR3nt: TGTGCCAGCAGTTTAGATCGGGGTGGGAACACTGAAGCTTTCTTT; CDR3aa: CASSLDRGGNTEAFF
v_gene: TRBV19; abundance: -; j_gene: TRBJ1-5; d_gene: TRBD1; CDR3nt: TGTGCCAGTACAGGGGGGAAAAGTTATAGCAATCAGCCCCAGCATTTT; CDR3aa: CASTGGKSYSNQPQHF
v_gene: TRBV10-3; abundance: -; j_gene: TRBJ1-2; d_gene: TRBD1; CDR3nt: TGTGCCATCAGTGGGGGGACAGGGGACGGCTACACCTTC; CDR3aa: CAISGGTGDGYTF
v_gene: TRBV24-1; abundance: -; j_gene: TRBJ2-3; d_gene: -; CDR3nt: TGTGCCACCAACGACCGCCAAGGGGTGCCAGATACGCAGTATTTT; CDR3aa: CATNDRQGVPDTQYF
v_gene: TRBV7-3; abundance: -; j_gene: TRBJ2-2; d_gene: -; CDR3nt: TGTGCCAGTGGACAGCAGAACACCGGGGAGCTGTTTTTT; CDR3aa: CASGQQNTGELFF
v_gene: TRBV19; abundance: -; j_gene: TRBJ2-7; d_gene: -; CDR3nt: TGTGCCAGTAGTCCCTACAGGACCTCGACCTACGAGCAGTACTTC; CDR3aa: CASSPYRTSTYEQYF
v_gene: TRBV27; abundance: -; j_gene: TRBJ2-7; d_gene: TRBD1; CDR3nt: TGTGCCAGCAGTTCGACAGGGGACTTATATGAGCAGTACTTC; CDR3aa: CASSSTGDLYEQYF
v_gene: TRBV5-1; abundance: -; j_gene: TRBJ2-1; d_gene: -; CDR3nt: TGCGCCAGCAGCTTGGCAGTCCTCAATGAGCAGTTCTTC; CDR3aa: CASSLAVLNEQFF
v_gene: TRBV6-6; abundance: -; j_gene: TRBJ1-1; d_gene: -; CDR3nt: TGTGCCAGCAGTAGAACAGGGTACGGCACTGAAGCTTTCTTT; CDR3aa: CASSRTGYGTEAFF
v_gene: TRBV6-5; abundance: -; j_gene: TRBJ1-5; d_gene: -; CDR3nt: TGTGCCAGCAGTTATTTGGCAGGAAATCAGCCCCAGCATTTT; CDR3aa: CASSYLAGNQPQHF
v_gene: TRBV19; abundance: -; j_gene: TRBJ2-1; d_gene: TRBD2; CDR3nt: TGTGCCAGTAGTAAACTAGCTGGGGAGGGTAATGAGCAGTTCTTC; CDR3aa: CASSKLAGEGNEQFF
v_gene: TRBV7-2; abundance: -; j_gene: TRBJ1-5; d_gene: -; CDR3nt: TGTGCCAGCAGCTTGGAGGGAGGTAGCAATCAGCCCCAGCATTTT; CDR3aa: CASSLEGGSNQPQHF
v_gene: TRBV28; abundance: -; j_gene: TRBJ1-6; d_gene: TRBD1; CDR3nt: TGTGCCAGCAGAACGCCGGACAGGGACACTTATAATTCACCCCTCCACTTT; CDR3aa: CASRTPDRDTYNSPLHF
v_gene: TRBV4-2; abundance: -; j_gene: TRBJ2-7; d_gene: -; CDR3nt: TGTGCCAGCAGCCCCCTCCACGGCGCGGGGACCTACGAGCAGTACTTC; CDR3aa: CASSPLHGAGTYEQYF
v_gene: TRBV7-3; abundance: -; j_gene: TRBJ2-3; d_gene: -; CDR3nt: TGTGCCAGCAGCTTAACGATGGACAGAGATACGCAGTATTTT; CDR3aa: CASSLTMDRDTQYF
v_gene: TRBV15; abundance: few; j_gene: TRBJ2-7; d_gene: -; CDR3nt: TGTGCCACCAGCAGAGATCCCAGTCACGAGCAGTACTTC; CDR3aa: CATSRDPSHEQYF
v_gene: TRBV4-2; abundance: -; j_gene: TRBJ2-1; d_gene: TRBD2; CDR3nt: TGTGCCAGCAGCCCCGGGGCGGGGGGGCCGAATGAGCAGTTCTTC; CDR3aa: CASSPGAGGPNEQFF
v_gene: TRBV15; abundance: once; j_gene: TRBJ1-4; d_gene: -; CDR3nt: TGTGCCACCAGCAGAGCCCTGTTGGGCCAAAAGGAAAAACTGTTTTTT; CDR3aa: CATSRALLGQKEKLFF
v_gene: TRBV29-1; abundance: few; j_gene: TRBJ1-1; d_gene: TRBD1; CDR3nt: TGCAGCGTCACAGGGGACCTTACTGAAGCTTTCTTT; CDR3aa: CSVTGDLTEAFF
v_gene: TRBV5-1; abundance: -; j_gene: TRBJ2-1; d_gene: TRBD2; CDR3nt: TGCGCCAGCAGCTTGGCGGGACTAGCACAATGGGATGAGCAGTTCTTC; CDR3aa: CASSLAGLAQWDEQFF
v_gene: TRBV7-9; abundance: once; j_gene: TRBJ2-3; d_gene: TRBD1; CDR3nt: TGTGCCAGCAGCCTACGGACAGGACCCACAGATACGCAGTATTTT; CDR3aa: CASSLRTGPTDTQYF
v_gene: TRBV3-1/TRBV3-2; abundance: -; j_gene: TRBJ1-3; d_gene: -; CDR3nt: TGTGCCAGCAGCCAAGAGTTTGGGATCAGGAACACCATATATTTT; CDR3aa: CASSQEFGIRNTIYF
v_gene: TRBV5-1; abundance: -; j_gene: TRBJ1-2; d_gene: -; CDR3nt: TGCGCCAGCAGTCCACAATCTAACTATGGCTACACCTTC; CDR3aa: CASSPQSNYGYTF
v_gene: TRBV4-1; abundance: -; j_gene: TRBJ1-5; d_gene: -; CDR3nt: TGCGCCAGCAGCCAAGGACAGAATAGCAATCAGCCCCAGCATTTT; CDR3aa: CASSQGQNSNQPQHF
v_gene: TRBV21-1; abundance: -; j_gene: TRBJ1-2; d_gene: -; CDR3nt: TGTGCCAGCAGCAGGGCGGGCATCAGGGGCTATGGCTACACCTTC; CDR3aa: CASSRAGIRGYGYTF